In this sample, the clone carrying this T cell receptor beta chain turned up once. What it binds is unknown. TCRdb keeps only in-frame clones here, not all; method: immunoSEQ multiplex PCR. The sample yields approximately 150,000 clones, roughly nine tenths seen once. These data come from a study of lymphopenia after photon versus proton radiotherapy. With 5 bases removed from V and 3 bases from J, the gap between germline ends came to 16 bases. The germline gives CDR1 SGHTA, CDR2 FQGNSA. This CDR3 contains 15 residues. Study-wide results and limits: Relative stability marked proton patients; photon patients lost diversity and naive cells. After the lymphocyte nadir, photon-treated repertoires showed oligoclonal expansion, especially of CD8+ Temra cells.

The V and J genes are TRBV7-2 and TRBJ1-2, with a possible D match to TRBD1 (6 bases). Sequences were derived from peripheral blood, sampled from a patient treated with photon-based radiotherapy. This sequence originates from a man over 45 with gastric cancer. The CDR3 protein is CASSPRRGADYGYTF. In DNA form, the CDR3 reads TGTGCCAGCAGCCCGCGGCGGGGGGCTGACTATGGCTACACCTTC. Combining the CDR3 with reference TRBV7-2 and TRBJ1-2 gives the whole variable domain GAGVSQSPSNKVTEKGKDVELRCDPISGHTALYWYRQSLGQGLEFLIYFQGNSAPDKSGLPSDRFSAERTGGSVSTLTIQRTQQEDSAVYLCASSPRRGADYGYTFGSGTRLTVV.